Presented here are 26 T cell receptor beta chains from one specimen sequenced in a study of regulatory T cells in long-lasting Graves disease. Construction of TCR beta libraries relied on iRepertoire HTBI primers and on Arm-PCR targeting CDR3 regions. TCRdb reprocessed the multiplex PCR reads via MiXCR and lists one record per CDR3 protein. The sample yields hundreds of thousands of distinct CDR3 sequences, roughly 13% seen once. The sample's time point: newly diagnosed GD, antithyroid drugs for less than 3 months. The TCR library was made from RNA that had been extracted from PBMCs in TRIzol. A further study also used this sample, focusing on T cells in Graves' hyperthyroidism and ophthalmopathy.

Sequenced here: peripheral blood mononuclear cells (PBMCs), sampled at new diagnosis, from a patient treated with antithyroid drugs. The receptors derive from a man aged 25 to 40 with Graves disease.

At least ten counts were recorded for this clonotype. The chain uses TRBV12-3 or TRBV12-4 and TRBJ2-3; 7 nucleotides match TRBD1. The junction had 8 bases not matched to a gene; V was cut back by 5 bases and J by 3 bases. This CDR3 is 15 amino acids long. This CDR3 is CASSASPGGTDTQYF. The CDR3 DNA sequence: TGTGCCAGCAGTGCATCTCCAGGGGGAACAGATACGCAGTATTTT.

This clonotype was detected a few times. This chain joins TRBV3-1 and TRBJ2-1, with 8 positions matching TRBD2. Germline CDR1 is LGHDT and CDR2 is YNNKEL (reference sequence). The CDR3 loop spans 19 amino acids. J was trimmed by 0 bases and V by 4 bases; bases with no gene match: 14. This CDR3 reads CASSPPLAEGLSSYNEQFF. Written as DNA, the CDR3 is TGTGCCAGCAGCCCGCCACTAGCGGAGGGCCTAAGCTCCTACAATGAGCAGTTCTTC.

The chain couples TRBV5-1 to TRBJ2-7, with TRBD2 matching 9 bases. The junction had 5 bases not matched to a gene; V was cut back by 1 base and J by 0 bases. Germline assignment: CDR1 SGHRS and CDR2 YFSETQ. The CDR3 is 16 amino acids. The CDR3 DNA follows: TGCGCCAGCAGCTTGCAGGCGGGAGGGAGCTCCTACGAGCAGTACTTC. It codes for CASSLQAGGSSYEQYF.

This clonotype appeared many times. The rearrangement links TRBV20-1 to TRBJ2-1; D is unresolved. Germline V gene data show CDR1 as DFQATT and CDR2 as SNEGSKA (reference sequence). Trimming removed 7 bases at V and 5 bases at J, with 18 bases between. This CDR3 region has 14 residues. CDR3: CSGESPLGNNEQFF. In DNA form, the CDR3 reads TGCAGTGGGGAAAGCCCTTTAGGCAACAATGAGCAGTTCTTC.

The chain uses TRBV5-1 and TRBJ2-3; D possibly matches TRBD1 or TRBD2 (6 bases each). Germline loops: CDR1 SGHRS, CDR2 YFSETQ. The CDR3 totals 16 residues. V was cut by 4 bases and J by 4 bases, with 19 bases left in between. CDR3 DNA: TGCGCCAGCAGCCTTGGGGGGCGCCCAGGCTCAGATACGCAGTATTTT. This sequence encodes CASSLGGRPGSDTQYF. Full variable domain (missing parts from reference TRBV5-1 and TRBJ2-3): KAGVTQTPRYLIKTRGQQVTLSCSPISGHRSVSWYQQTPGQGLQFLFEYFSETQRNKGNFPGRFSGRQFSNSRSEMNVSTLELGDSALYLCASSLGGRPGSDTQYFGPGTRLTVL.

This clonotype was seen a few times. This chain connects TRBV14 to TRBJ2-3, with TRBD2 matching over 12 bases. V lost 4 bases and J lost 13; bases outside the gene matches: 6. From germline, CDR1 is SGHDN and CDR2 FVKESK. The CDR3 loop spans 13 amino acids. The CDR3 spells CASSRRLAGEKYF. The DNA for the CDR3 is TGTGCCAGCAGCCGACGACTAGCGGGGGAGAAGTATTTT.

This clonotype was counted ten times or more. The chain recombines TRBV27 with TRBJ1-5; no clear D. This CDR3 comprises 14 residues. V gave up 2 bases and J gave up 2 bases, with 7 bases separating them. Germline CDR1 is MNHEY and CDR2 is SMNVEV (reference sequence). The CDR3 sequence is CASSLPRGNQPQHF. DNA for the CDR3: TGTGCCAGCAGTTTACCTCGGGGCAATCAGCCCCAGCATTTT.

This clonotype was seen ten or more times. This chain connects TRBV7-9 to TRBJ2-5; 7 nucleotides agree with TRBD1. Trimming at V came to 5 bases and at J to 2 bases, leaving 8 bases not matched to a gene. Germline assignment: CDR1 SEHNR and CDR2 FQNEAQ (reference sequence). This CDR3 has 15 amino acids. CDR3 bases: TGTGCCAGCAGCCCCGCCTACAGGGGTCAAGAGACCCAGTACTTC. This translates into CASSPAYRGQETQYF.

V and J are TRBV12-5 and TRBJ2-1; 10 bases are shared with TRBD2. Germline assignment: CDR1 LGHNT and CDR2 FRNRAP. The CDR3 has 16 amino acids. Trimming removed 9 bases from V and 4 bases from J; junction bases left unmatched: 12. This chain's CDR3 is CASLTGTSEMYNEQFF. The CDR3 DNA reads TGTGCTAGCCTTACTGGGACTAGCGAGATGTACAATGAGCAGTTCTTC. Variable domain in full (rest from reference TRBV12-5 and TRBJ2-1): DARVTQTPRHKVTEMGQEVTMRCQPILGHNTVFWYRQTMMQGLELLAYFRNRAPLDDSGMPKDRFSAEMPDATLATLKIQPSEPRDSAVYFCASLTGTSEMYNEQFFGPGTRLTVL.

This clonotype showed up many times. The chain is built from TRBV7-2 and TRBJ2-1; D unclear. Trimming removed 2 bases from V and 2 bases from J, with 7 bases in between. The CDR3 covers 14 residues. Germline CDR1 is SGHTA and CDR2 is FQGNSA. CDR3 in amino acids: CASSLFTTYNEQFF. In DNA, the CDR3 is TGTGCCAGCAGCTTATTTACGACCTACAATGAGCAGTTCTTC.

This clonotype was recorded many times. The genes are TRBV6-5 and TRBJ1-5; the match to TRBD1 covers 8 bases. CDR3 size: 16 residues. Germline V gene sequence: CDR1 MNHEY, CDR2 SVGAGI. V trimming: 3 bases; J trimming: 6 bases; junction bases outside the gene matches: 10. The CDR3 loop reads CASSYVSGGAGQPQHF. DNA for the CDR3: TGTGCCAGCAGTTATGTATCAGGGGGCGCAGGTCAGCCCCAGCATTTT.

This clonotype occurred many times. This could be a read error, since a much larger clone is one nucleotide away. V usage is TRBV6-1 and J usage is TRBJ1-5, with 8 positions matching TRBD1. Looked up from germline, CDR1 is MNHNS and CDR2 is SASEGT. This CDR3 region has 13 residues. Germline trimming cut 6 bases from V and 5 bases from J; bases unmatched to any gene: 3. Here the CDR3 reads CASSTQGDQPQHF. For the CDR3, the DNA is TGTGCCAGCAGCACACAGGGGGATCAGCCCCAGCATTTT.

This clonotype was counted once. The chain has TRBV6-1 and TRBJ1-1; 7 bases are shared with TRBD1. Germline V CDR1 and CDR2: MNHNS, SASEGT. The CDR3 runs 14 residues. The junction had 4 bases not matched to a gene; V was cut back by 6 bases and J by 0 bases. This chain's CDR3 is CASRAGGLNTEAFF. The CDR3 nucleotides read TGTGCCAGCAGGGCAGGGGGACTGAACACTGAAGCTTTCTTT.

The CDR3 sequence is CASSSPGTGGNQPQHF. CDR3 in DNA: TGTGCCAGCAGTTCTCCCGGGACAGGGGGGAATCAGCCCCAGCATTTT. The chain is built from TRBV27 and TRBJ1-5; TRBD1 matches 11 bases. CDR1 MNHEY and CDR2 SMNVEV come from the germline V gene (reference sequence). V was clipped by 4 bases and J by 4 bases; unmatched bases: 6. The CDR3 spans 16 residues.

This clonotype was counted ten times or more. The chain couples TRBV29-1 to TRBJ2-5, with D possibly matching TRBD1 (6 bases). The CDR3 length is 14 residues. Germline CDR1 is SQVTM and CDR2 is ANQGSEA. Trimming took 4 bases from V and 2 from J, leaving 14 bases between them. The CDR3 reads CSVAPPTGQETQYF. The DNA for the CDR3 is TGCAGCGTTGCCCCGCCGACAGGACAAGAGACCCAGTACTTC.

This clonotype is a singleton in its sample. The chain employs TRBV6-2 or TRBV6-3 and TRBJ2-1; 11 bases are shared with TRBD2. CDR1 MNHEY and CDR2 SVGEGT come from the germline V gene. CDR3 size: 16 residues. J gave up 7 bases and V 5 bases, and 10 bases lay outside the gene matches. This CDR3 is CASSAPSTSGNNEQFF. As DNA, the CDR3 is TGTGCCAGCAGTGCCCCGTCGACTAGCGGGAATAATGAGCAGTTCTTC.

This clonotype occurred many times. This chain connects TRBV12-3 or TRBV12-4 to TRBJ1-2; weak D call: TRBD1 (6 bases). The CDR3 runs 15 residues. Between the trimmed V and J ends, which lost 6 bases and 3 bases, there was a span of 17 bases. The CDR3: CASSPAWGRDYGYTF. The CDR3 nucleotides read TGTGCCAGCAGCCCCGCTTGGGGGCGAGACTATGGCTACACCTTC.

The CDR3 loop reads CSVTSGYPGELFF. The CDR3 nucleotides are TGCAGCGTTACTAGCGGGTACCCCGGGGAGCTGTTTTTT. The chain joins TRBV29-1 to TRBJ2-2; 9 bases fit TRBD2. This CDR3 has 13 amino acids. The ends lost 5 bases at V and 6 bases at J; junction bases unmatched: 4. The germline gives CDR1 SQVTM, CDR2 ANQGSEA.

The genes are TRBV29-1 and TRBJ1-2; tentatively, D is TRBD1 (5 bases). CDR3 size: 11 residues. Germline V lookup: CDR1 SQVTM, CDR2 ANQGSEA. With 5 bases removed from V and 8 bases from J, the gap between germline ends came to 12 bases. The CDR3 region has the DNA TGCAGCGTTCAGGGAACTGGCGGCTACACCTTC. Translating it yields CSVQGTGGYTF.

This clonotype showed up many times. The chain recombines TRBV9 with TRBJ2-7; 10 bases are a match to TRBD2. V trimming: 3 bases; J trimming: 6 bases; junction bases outside the gene matches: 6. The V gene's germline CDR1 is SGDLS and CDR2 YYNGEE. The CDR3 consists of 14 residues. DNA for the CDR3: TGTGCCAGCAGCGCGAGCGGGAGGGGAAGCGAGCAGTACTTC. Translation gives CASSASGRGSEQYF.

There are a few counts of this clonotype. The chain recombines TRBV10-1 with TRBJ2-2, with D tentatively TRBD1 (5 bases). This CDR3 has 12 residues. Germline values: CDR1 WNHNN, CDR2 SYGVQD (reference sequence). V gave up 6 bases and J gave up 7 bases, with 9 bases separating them. CDR3 nucleotides: TGCGCCAGCAGAGGGGTAGACGGGGAGCTGTTTTTT. Its translation: CASRGVDGELFF.

This clonotype was seen at least ten times. The chain has TRBV12-3 or TRBV12-4 and TRBJ2-2; TRBD2 is a possible D gene (5 bases). The length of the CDR3 is 15 residues. Trimming removed 10 bases at V and 3 bases at J, with 18 bases between. This chain's CDR3 is CATPEGKVDTGELFF. DNA for the CDR3: TGTGCCACCCCAGAGGGAAAAGTGGACACCGGGGAGCTGTTTTTT.

In its sample, this clonotype was seen many times. The chain is built from TRBV5-1 and TRBJ2-5; 7 bases fit TRBD1. The CDR3 contains 14 residues. Trimming cost V 4 bases and J 5 bases; bases outside gene matches: 8. Germline assignment: CDR1 SGHRS and CDR2 YFSETQ. The CDR3 loop is CASSPRQGTETQYF. CDR3 sequence (DNA): TGCGCCAGCAGCCCTAGACAGGGAACGGAGACCCAGTACTTC.

This clonotype was counted only a few times. The chain combines TRBV6-5 with TRBJ2-7; no definite D call. CDR1 is MNHEY, CDR2 SVGAGI, per germline. V shed 4 bases and J shed 6 bases, with 13 bases lying between them. This CDR3 is built from 13 residues. The CDR3 protein is CASSSAGPSEQYF. DNA for the CDR3: TGTGCCAGCAGTTCGGCTGGCCCGAGCGAGCAGTACTTC.

This clonotype came up many times. The chain has TRBV29-1 and TRBJ1-1; D is possibly TRBD1 (5 bases). Germline CDR1 is SQVTM and CDR2 is ANQGSEA. V lost 4 bases to trimming and J lost 6 bases, with 18 bases between them. The CDR3 extends over 14 amino acids. CDR3 amino acids: CSVAIGTSGPEAFF. The CDR3 DNA follows: TGCAGCGTTGCCATTGGGACGTCAGGGCCTGAAGCTTTCTTT.

The sample holds many counts of this clonotype. The rearrangement joins TRBV5-1 to TRBJ2-3; 7 positions agree with TRBD2. CDR1 is SGHRS, CDR2 YFSETQ, per germline. This CDR3 contains 13 residues. V lost 7 bases, J lost 0 bases, and 2 bases stayed unmatched. The CDR3 region is CASGDYSTDTQYF. The CDR3 nucleotides read TGCGCCAGCGGGGACTATAGCACAGATACGCAGTATTTT.